Listed below are T cell receptor beta chains from one sample, sequenced in a study of T cell responses to AZD1222 COVID-19 vaccine. Here immunoSEQ multiplex PCR was the method, and the copy in TCRdb shows in-frame clones only, minus some. The data hold more than 130,000 clones, with 90% observed a single time. The source material was peripheral blood, sampled on day 0 of AZD1222 vaccination. The origin of the receptors is an adult in good health. CDR3s include the opening cysteine and the closing phenylalanine or tryptophan. Fields, in order: V gene, CDR3 protein.

TRBV5-1,CASSLDGGHNSPLHF
TRBV11-2,CASSPGAGNIQYF
TRBV29-1,CSVVWSGYEQYF
TRBV6-5,CASSYGGEGYEQYF
TRBV30,CAWGTGAQPQHF
TRBV4-1,CASSQGGLAGKNTGELFF
TRBV6-5,CASSPAVAGYEQYF
TRBV12-5,CASGYHSGSYNEQFF
TRBV4-3,CASSQDPGWRETQYF
TRBV7-2,CASSPQGTSGALPGEQYF
TRBV11-2,CASSLGGPGQTYEQYF
TRBV5-6,CASSLRRTGWTYNEQFF
TRBV5-1,CASSPGAAETDTQYF
TRBV7-3,CASSPPGRGDIQYF
TRBV11-3,CASSRGIQETQYF
TRBV11-2,CASSLAFERNTIYF
TRBV4-1,CASSQERGLVTEAFF
TRBV30,CAWSSGADTGELFF
TRBV7-2,CASSPDRGTGNTIYF
TRBV5-5,CASSWGRDFDEQYF
TRBV4-1,CASSQVGQRYGYTF
TRBV24-1,CATSRQGYYGYTF
TRBV3-1/TRBV3-2,CASSHQGRGGNQPQHF
TRBV3-1/TRBV3-2,CASTLAGAISYNEQFF
TRBV6-5,CASTPSSGGANEQFF
TRBV4-3,CASSQTTGVNEKLFF
TRBV7-2,CASSSDRVPGGYTF
TRBV4-3,CASSQDLQAGAGNTIYF
TRBV7-2,CASSLGLGTVRDSPLHF
TRBV19,CASSIRLAGEADTQYF
TRBV19,CASSTKGSIYEQYF
TRBV6-2/TRBV6-3,CASSSRDRNYGYTF
TRBV21-1,CASSKKGGTYEQYF
TRBV6-5,CASRAELNTEAFF
TRBV4-1,CASSQVPGYNTGELFF
TRBV19,CASSLEVRNTEAFF
TRBV12-3/TRBV12-4,CASSPGLSPEQYF
TRBV30,CAWTKNGQALWYF
TRBV20-1,CSAELGNVLTF
TRBV29-1,CSAGTESSTGELFF
TRBV3-1/TRBV3-2,CASSDGDTQYF
TRBV7-8,CASSLGLETGYTF
TRBV19,CASSPHEGQGSTYNEQFF
TRBV5-1,CASSLAGESTEAFF
TRBV9,CASSVSDRADRPQHF
TRBV3-1/TRBV3-2,CASSQEAFRTDTQYF
TRBV6-6,CASSSPPSTGYYGYTF
TRBV5-5,CASGQGTAILHF
TRBV30,CAWSGDRGRRKLFF
TRBV6-5,CASKEGYASYEQYF
TRBV21-1,CASSKEEGSPSGANVLTF
TRBV6-6,CASSYWGTTTDTQYF
TRBV18,CASSPPGLAGPLEQYF
TRBV20-1,CRRTGRYGYTF
TRBV10-3,CAISESLGSNQPQHF
TRBV7-2,CASSLSRSDSPLGDTIYF
TRBV11-3,CASSLGPGVSTGELFF
TRBV5-1,CASSFRGGELFF
TRBV9,CASSLYTEGLNTEAFF
TRBV25-1,CASTGTGSEAFF